One sample yielded the 22 T cell receptor beta chains listed below, sequenced in a study of T cells in Graves' hyperthyroidism and ophthalmopathy. Template material for amplifying TCR beta CDR3 regions consisted of RNA transcripts. Initially, a first-round RT-PCR of the TCR CDR3 employed the HTBI primer set. TCRdb called the multiplex PCR reads again in MiXCR, with one record for every CDR3 protein. The sample yields 410,000 or so distinct CDR3 sequences, over 12% seen once. The sample was blood. These TCRs come from a man between 18 and 29 years old with Graves' ophthalmopathy.

V and J are TRBV6-1 and TRBJ2-5, with 10 bases identical to TRBD2. J lost 4 bases, V lost 5 bases, and 7 bases had no gene match. The germline CDR1 and CDR2 sequences are MNHNS and SASEGT. The CDR3 is 15 residues long. The CDR3 DNA reads TGTGCCAGCAGTATCGGGACTAGCGCCCCAGAGACCCAGTACTTC. It yields the protein CASSIGTSAPETQYF.

This clonotype has just a few counts. The V call is TRBV20-1, the J call TRBJ2-5, with D perhaps given as TRBD1 or TRBD2 (7 bases each). The V gene's germline CDR1 is DFQATT and CDR2 SNEGSKA (reference sequence). V was cut by 0 bases and J by 4 bases, with 15 bases left in between. The CDR3 has 15 residues. The CDR3 sequence is CSAREGAGGGETQYF. The CDR3 DNA reads TGCAGTGCTAGAGAGGGGGCAGGGGGGGGAGAGACCCAGTACTTC.

In its sample, this clonotype was seen many times. The genes are TRBV7-9 and TRBJ1-1; weak D call: TRBD1 (5 bases). The length of the CDR3 is 14 residues. V was cut by 5 bases and J by 7 bases, with 17 bases left in between. CDR1 SEHNR and CDR2 FQNEAQ come from the germline V gene (reference sequence). The DNA of the CDR3 is TGTGCCAGCAGCCTAGGGGAGGTGGGTTTTGAAGCTTTCTTT. Protein sequence: CASSLGEVGFEAFF.

As to this clonotype: Since a much larger clone is just one base distant, this may be a read error. V and J are TRBV3-1 and TRBJ2-5; no firm D call. CDR3 size: 12 residues. Germline V lookup: CDR1 LGHDT, CDR2 YNNKEL (reference sequence). CDR3 nucleotide sequence: TGTGCCAGCAACCAAGTCGGAGAGACCCAGTACTTC. Protein sequence: CASNQVGETQYF.

This clonotype is a singleton in its sample. The J gene is TRBJ2-3, the V gene TRBV12-3 or TRBV12-4; 9 nucleotides align to TRBD2. The CDR3 extends over 17 amino acids. Trimming at V came to 6 bases and at J to 4 bases, leaving 14 bases not matched to a gene. DNA of the CDR3: TGTGCCAGCAGCCCCCCCCGAGCGGGGGGCCCCGCAGATACGCAGTATTTT. It translates to CASSPPRAGGPADTQYF.

Concerning this clonotype itself: Germline and junction disagree at one end, which may indicate a read error. The gene calls are TRBV30 and TRBJ2-5; maybe TRBD1 (5 bases). Germline V gene lookup returns CDR1 GTSNPN and CDR2 SVGIG (reference sequence). The CDR3 totals 12 residues. CDR3 amino acids: CAWSVPSGMGHF. CDR3 DNA: TGTGCCTGGAGTGTTCCCTCAGGGATGGGTCACTTC.

The V call is TRBV4-1, the J call TRBJ1-4; the match to TRBD1 covers 9 bases. This CDR3 contains 16 residues. The V segment lost 3 bases and the J segment 6 bases; nucleotides outside the gene matches: 8. Germline V gives CDR1 MGHRA, CDR2 YSYEKL. The CDR3 spells CASSQIPGQGHEKLFF. CDR3 coding DNA: TGCGCCAGCAGCCAGATACCGGGACAGGGTCATGAAAAACTGTTTTTT.

This clonotype was counted at least ten times. The rearrangement links TRBV6-1 to TRBJ1-1; no clear D gene. CDR1 and CDR2 (germline): MNHNS, SASEGT. Between the trimmed V and J ends, which lost 5 bases and 10 bases, there was a span of 14 bases. This CDR3 has 12 amino acids. DNA for the CDR3: TGTGCCAGCAGTCCCCTTTCCAGACCAGCTTTCTTT. It specifies CASSPLSRPAFF.

This clonotype was counted ten times or more. The chain links TRBV20-1 to TRBJ2-7; D is perhaps TRBD2 (5 bases). The CDR3 totals 15 residues. V was cut by 6 bases and J by 0 bases, with 18 bases left in between. Looked up from germline, CDR1 is DFQATT and CDR2 is SNEGSKA (reference sequence). CDR3 loop: CSAPSPWGISYEQYF. The DNA of the CDR3 is TGCAGTGCCCCTAGCCCGTGGGGTATCTCCTACGAGCAGTACTTC.

At least ten counts were recorded for this clonotype. The rearrangement joins TRBV12-3 or TRBV12-4 to TRBJ2-5; D not resolved. CDR3 length: 15 amino acids. V lost 0 bases, J lost 3 bases, and 11 bases lay in between. Written as DNA, the CDR3 is TGTGCCAGCAGTTTAGCGGCCATGCGAGAAGAGACCCAGTACTTC. Its translation is CASSLAAMREETQYF.

The J gene is TRBJ1-4, the V gene TRBV4-1; weak D call: TRBD1 (5 bases). The CDR3 sequence is 15 residues long. V lost 1 base and J 3 bases, leaving 9 bases between the germline ends. Germline CDR1 is MGHRA and CDR2 is YSYEKL. The CDR3 here is CASSQVIGANEKLFF. The CDR3 coding sequence is TGCGCCAGCAGCCAAGTTATAGGGGCTAATGAAAAACTGTTTTTT.

The rearrangement uses TRBV6-4 and TRBJ2-2, with no clear D. Trimming pared 3 bases from V and 4 bases from J, leaving 9 bases between. The CDR3 is 14 residues long. Germline V CDR1 and CDR2: MRHNA, SNTAGT. This CDR3 reads CASSDLDFTGELFF. CDR3 nucleotides: TGTGCCAGCAGTGATCTAGATTTCACCGGGGAGCTGTTTTTT.

This sequence joins TRBV7-9 and TRBJ2-4; D is possibly TRBD2 (7 bases). The germline gives CDR1 SEHNR, CDR2 FQNEAQ (reference sequence). V was pared by 1 base and J by 8 bases, with 9 bases between. The CDR3 is made up of 13 amino acids. This CDR3 is CASSLEGGDIQYF. DNA of the CDR3: TGTGCCAGCAGCTTAGAAGGGGGGGACATTCAGTACTTC. Looking up the rest from reference TRBV7-9 and TRBJ2-4 gives the full variable domain: DTGVSQNPRHKITKRGQNVTFRCDPISEHNRLYWYRQTLGQGPEFLTYFQNEAQLEKSRLLSDRFSAERPKGSFSTLEIQRTEQGDSAMYLCASSLEGGDIQYFGAGTRLSVL.

This clonotype occurred a few times. The chain is built from TRBV7-8 and TRBJ2-7, with a weak D call TRBD2 (9 bases). V lost 5 bases, J lost 5 bases, and 25 bases lay in between. CDR3 size: 17 residues. Germline-derived CDR1 and CDR2 are SGHVS and FQNEAQ. The CDR3 is CASSAGQGPSGINEQYF. The CDR3 DNA sequence: TGTGCCAGCAGCGCTGGACAGGGTCCTAGCGGGATCAACGAGCAGTACTTC.

In this sample, this clonotype turned up many times. CDR3: CASSSTTGYGYTF. CDR3 sequence (DNA): TGTGCCAGCAGTTCCACGACGGGCTATGGCTACACCTTC. The V and J genes are TRBV27 and TRBJ1-2; D unclear. CDR3 size: 13 residues. V was shortened by 4 bases and J by 4 bases, with 10 bases between the two germline ends. The germline gives CDR1 MNHEY, CDR2 SMNVEV (reference sequence).

The chain carries TRBV10-3 and TRBJ2-3; possibly TRBD2 for D (6 bases). The CDR3 sequence is 14 residues long. From germline, CDR1 is ENHRY and CDR2 SYGVKD. V gave up 4 bases and J gave up 4 bases, with 12 bases separating them. The CDR3 DNA follows: TGTGCCATCAGTGGGGCGGAGGGCCCAGATACGCAGTATTTT. Translating it yields CAISGAEGPDTQYF.

This clonotype was detected many times. This chain connects TRBV12-3 or TRBV12-4 to TRBJ2-7, with D uncertain. The CDR3 runs 11 residues. The germline V and J ends were trimmed by 5 bases and 7 bases, with 9 bases remaining between them. The CDR3 DNA reads TGTGCCAGCAGTCCCCCTGGGGAGCAGTACTTC. The encoded protein is CASSPPGEQYF.

The chain carries TRBV6-1 and TRBJ2-7; TRBD2 agrees at 7 bases. There are 11 residues in the CDR3. The V segment lost 11 bases and the J segment 6 bases; nucleotides outside the gene matches: 7. The germline CDR1 and CDR2 sequences are MNHNS and SASEGT. CDR3 sequence (DNA): TGTGCCTCCAGGGAGGGATCCGAGCAGTACTTC. Protein product: CASREGSEQYF.

This clonotype was detected many times. The rearrangement uses TRBV7-8 and TRBJ2-7, with D perhaps assigned TRBD1 or TRBD2 (6 bases each). The CDR3 is made up of 14 amino acids. Trimming took 3 bases from V and 5 from J, leaving 14 bases between them. Germline V CDR1 and CDR2: SGHVS, FQNEAQ. CDR3 sequence: CASSFGGGANEQYF. In DNA, the CDR3 is TGTGCCAGCAGCTTCGGAGGGGGAGCTAACGAGCAGTACTTC.

This clonotype was counted only a few times. The rearrangement uses TRBV5-4 and TRBJ2-3, with 14 positions matching TRBD2. Looked up from germline, CDR1 is SGHNT and CDR2 is YYREEE (reference sequence). J lost 3 bases, V lost 4 bases, and 4 bases had no gene match. CDR3 length: 16 residues. The CDR3 spells CASSRTSGGNTDTQYF. The CDR3 DNA reads TGTGCCAGCAGCCGGACTAGCGGGGGGAATACAGATACGCAGTATTTT.

The V and J genes are TRBV18 and TRBJ2-7; TRBD1 matches 11 bases. The J call is uncertain, as TRBJ2-1 better fits the DNA end. Germline CDR1 is KGHSH and CDR2 is LQKENI. CDR3 length equals 14 residues. The CDR3 sequence is CASSSDRGPYEQFF. The DNA for the CDR3 is TGTGCCAGCTCATCGGACAGGGGGCCCTACGAGCAGTTCTTC.

This clonotype was picked up many times. V and J are TRBV6-5 and TRBJ2-2, with unresolved D. This CDR3 contains 19 residues. V lost 0 bases and J 3 bases, leaving 20 bases between the germline ends. Germline loops: CDR1 MNHEY, CDR2 SVGAGI. This CDR3 is CASSYSPEPPPYYTGELFF. The CDR3 nucleotides are TGTGCCAGCAGTTACTCCCCTGAACCTCCACCTTACTACACCGGGGAGCTGTTTTTT.